This TCR beta chain was recovered during a study of molecular identifiers for immune sequencing clone quantification. Study information: Five aliquots were made in replicates from the RNA of approximately 20,000 or 98,000 naive CD8 cells, and four were sequenced.

Each CDR3 protein gets one entry after TCRdb re-called the PCR reads with MiXCR. The table shows 490,000 or so distinct CDR3 sequences, with around 21% occurring only once. Looked up from germline, CDR1 is MNHEY and CDR2 is SMNVEV (reference sequence). The CDR3 has 16 amino acids. V was pared by 4 bases and J by 9 bases, with 24 bases between. This clonotype was found a few times. The receptor comes from a human donor in good health. Some libraries in this study had Jurkat cell RNA spiked in. What was sequenced was naive CD8+ T cells from blood, with Jurkat cell RNA spiked in. Subset here: FACS-sorted CD8+CD4-CCR7+CD45RA+ naive T cells. This sequence joins TRBV27 and TRBJ2-5; D might be TRBD2 (7 bases). The CDR3 loop reads CASSWGGGPSPVAQYF. In DNA form, the CDR3 reads TGTGCCAGCAGTTGGGGGGGGGGGCCATCCCCAGTGGCCCAGTACTTC.